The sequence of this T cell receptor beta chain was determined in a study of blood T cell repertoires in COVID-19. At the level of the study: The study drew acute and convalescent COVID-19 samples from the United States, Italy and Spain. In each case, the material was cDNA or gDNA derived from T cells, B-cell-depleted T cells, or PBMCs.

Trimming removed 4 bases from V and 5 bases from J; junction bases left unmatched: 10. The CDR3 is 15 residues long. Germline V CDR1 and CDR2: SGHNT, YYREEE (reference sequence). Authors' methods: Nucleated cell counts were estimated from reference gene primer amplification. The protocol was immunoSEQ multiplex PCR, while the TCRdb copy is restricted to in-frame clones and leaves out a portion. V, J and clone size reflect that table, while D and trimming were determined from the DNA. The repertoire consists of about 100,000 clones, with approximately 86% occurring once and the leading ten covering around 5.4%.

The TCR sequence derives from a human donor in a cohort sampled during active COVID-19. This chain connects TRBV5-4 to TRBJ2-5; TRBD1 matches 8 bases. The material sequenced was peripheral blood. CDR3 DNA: TGTGCCAGCAGCCTCCGGGACAGGATGGCGGAGACCCAGTACTTC. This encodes CASSLRDRMAETQYF. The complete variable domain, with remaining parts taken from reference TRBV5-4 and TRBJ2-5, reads ETGVTQSPTHLIKTRGQQVTLRCSSQSGHNTVSWYQQALGQGPQFIFQYYREEENGRGNFPPRFSGLQFPNYSSELNVNALELDDSALYLCASSLRDRMAETQYFGPGTRLLVL.